This T cell receptor (beta chain) was obtained from a study of blood T cell repertoires in COVID-19. Overall study: Both acute and convalescent COVID-19 samples were obtained from the United States, Italy and Spain. T cells, B-cell-depleted T cells, or PBMCs supplied cDNA or gDNA.

The CDR3 is 13 amino acids. V was clipped by 6 bases and J by 6 bases; unmatched bases: 7. Germline CDR1 SNHLY, CDR2 FYNNEI. The Seattle patients joined while their infection was active and were tracked longitudinally afterward. Methods used by the authors: Amplification of reference gene primers provided the estimated nucleated cell counts. Data came from immunoSEQ multiplex PCR; TCRdb stores just in-frame clones and leaves some out. V and J calls and clone size are those listed in that table; D and trimming were worked out from the DNA. This sample carries about 420,000 clones, about 90% of them seen once, and the ten largest clones take around 0.92%.

The sample consisted of peripheral blood. V usage is TRBV2 and J usage is TRBJ1-2; the match to TRBD1 covers 7 bases. This receptor was identified in a man between 18 and 29 years old with COVID-19, enrolled during active disease. In DNA, the CDR3 is TGTGCCAGCAGCGGGGACAGAGGGAATGGCTACACCTTC. Protein sequence: CASSGDRGNGYTF. Full variable domain (rest looked up from reference TRBV2 and TRBJ1-2): EPEVTQTPSHQVTQMGQEVILRCVPISNHLYFYWYRQILGQKVEFLVSFYNNEISEKSEIFDDQFSVERPDGSNFTLKIRSTKLEDSAMYFCASSGDRGNGYTFGSGTRLTVV.